Presented here are 26 T cell receptor beta chains from one specimen sequenced in a study of T cells expressing NK-cell markers. TCRdb reprocessed the 5' RACE reads and reports one entry per CDR3 protein, with no DNA. Here the sample table reports 500,000 to 600,000 distinct CDR3 sequences. Sample: blood T cells: a sorted CD56 or NKG2C T cell subset, CD4+ or CD8+ T cells, or bulk PBMC T cells (not recorded which). All receptors come from a man between 18 and 29 years old in good health.

The chain combines TRBV29-1 with TRBJ2-1; TCRdb designates TRBD1, a call that cannot be tested without DNA. The CDR3 extends over 13 amino acids. Germline V gene data show CDR1 as SQVTM and CDR2 as ANQGSEA. CDR3 loop: CSVGLTRTNEQFF.

V gene TRBV3-1 combines with J gene TRBJ2-2. The CDR3 has 14 amino acids. Germline V lookup: CDR1 LGHDT, CDR2 YNNKEL (reference sequence). CDR3 sequence reads: CASSQVGFSGELFF.

The chain joins TRBV12-3 or TRBV12-4 to TRBJ2-1; TCRdb designates TRBD2, a call that cannot be tested without DNA. The length of the CDR3 is 18 residues. The CDR3 reads CASSIGLAGVNVDDEQFF.

The V gene is TRBV7-6, the J gene TRBJ2-1; checking the TCRdb D call of TRBD1 is not possible without DNA. The germline gives CDR1 SGHVS, CDR2 FNYEAQ. The CDR3 length is 14 residues. The CDR3: CASSPDTGGNEQFF.

The chain is built from TRBV6-5 and TRBJ2-4; TCRdb's D call, TRBD1, is unchecked because there is no DNA. This CDR3 spans 18 amino acids. Germline-derived CDR1 and CDR2 are MNHEY and SVGAGI. CDR3 amino acids: CASSYWNPGDRAKNIQYF.

This chain connects TRBV5-1 to TRBJ1-4; TCRdb's assignment of TRBD1 cannot be checked, as there is no DNA. Germline values: CDR1 SGHRS, CDR2 YFSETQ. The CDR3 extends over 18 amino acids. CDR3 sequence reads: CASSLGQGLLSTNEKPFF.

The genes are TRBV18 and TRBJ2-7; TCRdb indicates TRBD1, and absent DNA this call remains unverified. Germline CDR1 and CDR2: KGHSH and LQKENI. This CDR3 is 14 amino acids long. The CDR3 reads CASSPAGDYYEQYF.

The CDR3: CASSLASGTVNEQFF. V usage is TRBV7-2 and J usage is TRBJ2-1; TCRdb designates TRBD2, a call that cannot be tested without DNA. Germline CDR1 and CDR2: SGHTA and FQGNSA. The CDR3 runs to 15 residues.

The gene calls are TRBV7-2 and TRBJ2-7; TCRdb's assignment of TRBD1 cannot be checked, as there is no DNA. The CDR3 sequence is 14 residues long. CDR1 and CDR2 (germline): SGHTA, FQGNSA. CDR3 sequence: CASSRQGDLYEQYF.

The chain employs TRBV12-5 and TRBJ1-1; with no DNA, the TCRdb D assignment of TRBD1 cannot be verified. Per germline, CDR1 LGHNT and CDR2 FRNRAP. This CDR3 region has 13 residues. Here the CDR3 reads CASDRDLNTEAFF.

The V call is TRBV7-2, the J call TRBJ2-5. Germline V lookup: CDR1 SGHTA, CDR2 FQGNSA. This CDR3 is built from 15 residues. CDR3 sequence reads: CASSLGALRKETQYF.

The chain has TRBV5-1 and TRBJ2-3. CDR3 length: 14 residues. The germline CDR1 and CDR2 sequences are SGHRS and YFSETQ. The CDR3 sequence is CASNPTSFADTQYF.

The V gene is TRBV15, the J gene TRBJ2-5; TCRdb calls TRBD1, which cannot be checked without DNA. The germline V gene encodes CDR1 LNHNV and CDR2 YYDKDF (reference sequence). CDR3 length: 15 residues. The CDR3 reads CATSRDAGGQRTQYF.

The V gene is TRBV18, the J gene TRBJ2-1; with no DNA, the TCRdb D assignment of TRBD1 cannot be verified. This CDR3 has 16 residues. Germline CDR1 is KGHSH and CDR2 is LQKENI. The CDR3 protein is CASSALPYRGQNEQFF. Using reference TRBV18 and TRBJ2-1 for the parts outside the CDR3, the full variable domain is NAGVMQNPRHLVRRRGQEARLRCSPMKGHSHVYWYRQLPEEGLKFMVYLQKENIIDESGMPKERFSAEFPKEGPSILRIQQVVRGDSAAYFCASSALPYRGQNEQFFGPGTRLTVL.

The rearrangement joins TRBV12-3 or TRBV12-4 to TRBJ2-5. The CDR3 contains 11 residues. The CDR3 reads CASRYQETQYF.

The J gene is TRBJ2-7, the V gene TRBV20-1; no DNA is available, so the TRBD1 call from TCRdb remains unchecked. CDR1 is DFQATT and CDR2 is SNEGSKA in the germline V gene (reference sequence). The CDR3 runs to 15 residues. The CDR3: CSVWLGSLGVSEQYF.

V gene TRBV6-5 combines with J gene TRBJ2-7. The germline V gene has CDR1 MNHEY and CDR2 SVGAGI. The CDR3 loop spans 11 amino acids. CDR3 residues: CASSRSSEQYF.

The rearrangement joins TRBV20-1 to TRBJ1-5; TCRdb calls TRBD1, which cannot be checked without DNA. Per germline, CDR1 DFQATT and CDR2 SNEGSKA (reference sequence). The CDR3 contains 14 residues. CDR3 amino acids: CSAPGQGGNQPQHF.

V gene TRBV7-3 combines with J gene TRBJ2-7. CDR3 size: 13 residues. Germline V lookup: CDR1 SGHTA, CDR2 FQGTGA. CDR3 protein: CASSLTGGDEQYF.

This chain uses TRBV20-1 with TRBJ2-6; TCRdb gives TRBD2 as the D gene, but with no DNA this cannot be confirmed. CDR1 and CDR2 (germline): DFQATT, SNEGSKA (reference sequence). The CDR3 extends over 16 amino acids. CDR3 sequence reads: CSARIGGSSGANVLTF.

The gene calls are TRBV20-1 and TRBJ1-2; the TCRdb D gene call, TRBD1, has no DNA to confirm it. The V gene's germline CDR1 is DFQATT and CDR2 SNEGSKA (reference sequence). This CDR3 is 13 amino acids long. The CDR3 loop reads CSARDGTIYGYTF.

This chain links TRBV10-3 with TRBJ2-7; TCRdb reports TRBD1, a call that lacks DNA to check it against. The V gene's germline CDR1 is ENHRY and CDR2 SYGVKD. This CDR3 spans 13 amino acids. CDR3: CAINPDREDEQYF.

This chain uses TRBV3-1 with TRBJ2-1; TCRdb proposes TRBD2, but this gene call is untestable without DNA. The germline V gene encodes CDR1 LGHDT and CDR2 YNNKEL (reference sequence). This CDR3 spans 15 amino acids. This chain's CDR3 is CASSQNGLAGGEQFF.

V is TRBV7-9 and J is TRBJ1-4; TCRdb indicates TRBD1, and absent DNA this call remains unverified. Germline-derived CDR1 and CDR2 are SEHNR and FQNEAQ (reference sequence). The CDR3 length is 13 residues. This CDR3 is CASGRTGPEKLFF.

The chain is built from TRBV5-1 and TRBJ2-1; TCRdb returns TRBD2, unconfirmable since there is no DNA. CDR3 length equals 14 residues. Germline V gene data show CDR1 as SGHRS and CDR2 as YFSETQ. Here the CDR3 reads CASSSRRGLYEQFF. Complete variable domain (other parts from reference TRBV5-1 and TRBJ2-1): KAGVTQTPRYLIKTRGQQVTLSCSPISGHRSVSWYQQTPGQGLQFLFEYFSETQRNKGNFPGRFSGRQFSNSRSEMNVSTLELGDSALYLCASSSRRGLYEQFFGPGTRLTVL.

This chain links TRBV12-3 or TRBV12-4 with TRBJ1-4; TCRdb names TRBD1, which stays unverified in the absence of DNA. The length of the CDR3 is 15 residues. CDR3: CASTIRQGPDEKLFF.